This T cell receptor beta chain was recovered during a study of blood T cell repertoires in COVID-19. The authors' processing: It was from reference gene primer amplification that nucleated cell counts were estimated. Profiling relied on immunoSEQ multiplex PCR, and the TCRdb table lists in-frame clones only, not all of them. The V and J calls and the clone size are those of that table, but D and trimming were determined from the DNA. Here the sample spans about 56,000 clones, approximately 81% being singletons. Seattle cases were enrolled at active infection and followed longitudinally. Germline V gives CDR1 SGHRS, CDR2 YFSETQ. With V trimmed by 3 bases and J by 5 bases, 5 bases remained unmatched. This CDR3 comprises 16 residues.

This receptor was obtained from a man aged 55 to 69 with COVID-19, enrolled during active disease. Sequences were obtained from peripheral blood. The chain is built from TRBV5-1 and TRBJ2-2; 12 nucleotides line up with TRBD2. The CDR3 loop is CASSSLAGGETGELFF. CDR3 sequence (DNA): TGCGCCAGCAGCTCCCTAGCGGGAGGGGAAACCGGGGAGCTGTTTTTT. Full variable domain (rest looked up from reference TRBV5-1 and TRBJ2-2): KAGVTQTPRYLIKTRGQQVTLSCSPISGHRSVSWYQQTPGQGLQFLFEYFSETQRNKGNFPGRFSGRQFSNSRSEMNVSTLELGDSALYLCASSSLAGGETGELFFGEGSRLTVL.